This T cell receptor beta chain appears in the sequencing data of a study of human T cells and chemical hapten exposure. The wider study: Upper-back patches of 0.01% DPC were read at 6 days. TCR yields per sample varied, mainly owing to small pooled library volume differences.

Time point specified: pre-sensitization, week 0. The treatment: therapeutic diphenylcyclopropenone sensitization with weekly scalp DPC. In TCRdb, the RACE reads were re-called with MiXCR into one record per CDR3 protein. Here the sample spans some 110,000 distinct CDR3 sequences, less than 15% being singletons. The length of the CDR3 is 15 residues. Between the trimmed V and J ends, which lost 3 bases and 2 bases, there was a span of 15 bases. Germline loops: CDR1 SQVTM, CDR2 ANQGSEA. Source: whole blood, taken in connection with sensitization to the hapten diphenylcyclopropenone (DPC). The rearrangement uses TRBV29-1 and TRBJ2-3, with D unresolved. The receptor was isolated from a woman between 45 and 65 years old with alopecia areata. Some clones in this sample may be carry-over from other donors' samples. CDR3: CSVETFGGITDTQYF. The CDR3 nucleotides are TGCAGCGTTGAGACGTTCGGCGGTATCACAGATACGCAGTATTTT.